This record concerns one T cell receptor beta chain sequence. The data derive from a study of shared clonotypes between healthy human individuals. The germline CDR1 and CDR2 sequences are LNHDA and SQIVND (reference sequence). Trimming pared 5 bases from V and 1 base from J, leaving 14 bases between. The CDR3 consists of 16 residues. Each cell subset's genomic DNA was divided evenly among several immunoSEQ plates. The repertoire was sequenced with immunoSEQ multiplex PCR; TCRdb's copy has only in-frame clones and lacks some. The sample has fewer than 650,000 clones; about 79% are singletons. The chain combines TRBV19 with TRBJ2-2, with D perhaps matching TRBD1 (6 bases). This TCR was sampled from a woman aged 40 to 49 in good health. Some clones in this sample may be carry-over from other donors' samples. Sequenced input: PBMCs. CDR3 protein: CASSWWGTLNTGELFF. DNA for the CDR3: TGTGCCAGTAGTTGGTGGGGGACATTGAACACCGGGGAGCTGTTTTTT.